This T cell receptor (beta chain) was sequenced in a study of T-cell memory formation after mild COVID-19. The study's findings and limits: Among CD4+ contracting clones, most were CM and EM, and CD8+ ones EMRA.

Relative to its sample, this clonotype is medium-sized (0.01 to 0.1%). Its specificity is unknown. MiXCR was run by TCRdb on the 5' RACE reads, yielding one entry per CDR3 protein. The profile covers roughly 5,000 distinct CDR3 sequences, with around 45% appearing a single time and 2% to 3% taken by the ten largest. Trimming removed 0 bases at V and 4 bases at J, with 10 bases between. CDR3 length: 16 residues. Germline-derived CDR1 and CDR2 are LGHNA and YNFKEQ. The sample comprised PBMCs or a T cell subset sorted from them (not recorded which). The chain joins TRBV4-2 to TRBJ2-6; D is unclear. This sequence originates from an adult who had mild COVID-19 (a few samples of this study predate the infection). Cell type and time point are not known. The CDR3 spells CASSQDPNRGANVLTF. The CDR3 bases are TGTGCCAGCAGCCAAGACCCAAACCGGGGGGCCAACGTCCTGACTTTC.